The entry below describes one T cell receptor (beta chain). This sample is drawn from a study of T cell changes during pregnancy in multiple sclerosis. CDR1 and CDR2 from the germline V gene are SNHLY and FYNNEI. The CDR3 has 17 residues. V lost 5 bases and J lost 2; bases outside the gene matches: 14. Only in-frame clones appear in the TCRdb table, and some are missing; sequencing was by immunoSEQ multiplex PCR. The sample includes roughly 50,000 clones, 75% to 95% of them seen just once. The chain employs TRBV2 and TRBJ2-7; TRBD1 agrees at 8 bases. Sequenced material: peripheral blood, taken after pregnancy. This sequence was found in a female donor in good health, enrolled as a control in a pregnancy study. The CDR3, as DNA: TGTGCCAGCAGTTCACCTCCCACGACAGGGGTGACCTACGAGCAGTACTTC. This translates into CASSSPPTTGVTYEQYF.